This T cell receptor (beta chain) was found in a study of blood T cell repertoires in COVID-19. Germline V gives CDR1 SGHRS, CDR2 YFSETQ. V was pared by 4 bases and J by 2 bases, with 9 bases between. CDR3 length equals 14 residues. The method was immunoSEQ multiplex PCR; TCRdb's version includes in-frame clones alone and lacks a portion of them. The data hold about 260,000 clones, with around 89% observed a single time. This clonotype was obtained from a middle-aged woman with acute COVID-19. The sample taken for sequencing was PBMCs or T cells enriched from blood (not recorded which). V and J are TRBV5-1 and TRBJ2-2, with D unresolved. This CDR3 reads CASSRDTNTGELFF. In DNA form, the CDR3 reads TGCGCCAGCAGCCGAGACACCAACACCGGGGAGCTGTTTTTT.